This TCR beta chain was sequenced for a study of cytomegalovirus exposure and HLA in healthy donors. Study-level findings and limits: A highly shared variant cluster was judged a likely technical artifact. Immune exposure data for these donors was limited to CMV serostatus. Analysis was performed later, and it showed HLA-associated TCR beta chains to be more clonally expanded than equally common others. In a later analysis, V- and J-gene trimming of beta chains associated with a DCLRE1C missense variant, replicated independently.

The PCR was carried out with 60 Vbeta primers and 13 Jbeta primers. TCRdb's table, derived via immunoSEQ multiplex PCR, lists solely in-frame clones and lacks some. Of 95,000 to 100,000 clones listed, around 76% are singletons. V lost 0 bases and J 0 bases, leaving 9 bases between the germline ends. The length of the CDR3 is 16 residues. Germline CDR1 and CDR2: SGHVS and FQNEAQ. Comment on this clone: Antigen specificity is unknown. Within the sample, other DNA sequences also encode this same CDR3.

J is TRBJ1-5 and V is TRBV7-8; no reliable D call. Sequenced: PBMCs. This TCR derives from a man aged 40-50 years in good health and CMV-seropositive. The CDR3 reads CASSLARFSSNQPQHF. The CDR3, as DNA: TGTGCCAGCAGCTTAGCACGGTTCTCTAGCAATCAGCCCCAGCATTTT. Full variable domain (missing parts from reference TRBV7-8 and TRBJ1-5): GAGVSQSPRYKVAKRGQDVALRCDPISGHVSLFWYQQALGQGPEFLTYFQNEAQLDKSGLPSDRFFAERPEGSVSTLKIQRTQQEDSAVYLCASSLARFSSNQPQHFGDGTRLSIL.